These 9 T cell receptor beta chains originate from one sample sequenced in a study of T cell responses to AZD1222 COVID-19 vaccine. The protocol was immunoSEQ multiplex PCR, while the TCRdb copy is restricted to in-frame clones and leaves out a portion. The sample holds tens of thousands of clones, over 75% seen once. Sequenced here: peripheral blood, sampled 28 days after the second AZD1222 dose. These receptors were taken from an adult who received the AZD1222 COVID-19 vaccine.

This rearrangement joins TRBV5-1 to TRBJ2-2; D may be TRBD2 (6 bases). The germline V gene has CDR1 SGHRS and CDR2 YFSETQ. CDR3 size: 14 residues. V lost 4 bases, J lost 4 bases, and 11 bases lay in between. The CDR3 reads CASSLNGGTGELFF. The CDR3 nucleotides are TGCGCCAGCAGCCTGAACGGGGGCACCGGGGAGCTGTTTTTT. Variable domain in full (rest from reference TRBV5-1 and TRBJ2-2): KAGVTQTPRYLIKTRGQQVTLSCSPISGHRSVSWYQQTPGQGLQFLFEYFSETQRNKGNFPGRFSGRQFSNSRSEMNVSTLELGDSALYLCASSLNGGTGELFFGEGSRLTVL.

The chain links TRBV11-2 to TRBJ1-1; D remains unclear. The V end was cut by 1 base, the J end by 0 bases, with 9 bases between. This CDR3 region has 15 residues. Germline CDR1 reads SGHAT; CDR2 reads FQNNGV. CDR3 nucleotides: TGTGCCAGCAGCTTAGTGCCACGTCTGAACACTGAAGCTTTCTTT. It yields the protein CASSLVPRLNTEAFF.

The rearrangement links TRBV18 to TRBJ2-2; no reliable D call. V lost 1 base to trimming and J lost 1 base, with 13 bases between them. The CDR3 covers 17 residues. The germline V gene encodes CDR1 KGHSH and CDR2 LQKENI. DNA for the CDR3: TGTGCCAGCTCACCACGGCGACAAAGTTTGAACACCGGGGAGCTGTTTTTT. This gives the protein CASSPRRQSLNTGELFF.

The chain recombines TRBV11-3 with TRBJ2-7; D is possibly TRBD1 (6 bases). Looked up from germline, CDR1 is SGHNT and CDR2 is YENEEA. V was cut by 5 bases and J by 2 bases, with 13 bases left in between. CDR3 length: 14 amino acids. DNA for the CDR3: TGTGCCAGCAGCAGCAGGGGTAGTACCTACGAGCAGTACTTC. Protein sequence: CASSSRGSTYEQYF.

The V call is TRBV5-4, the J call TRBJ1-2, with a weak D call TRBD1 (5 bases). This CDR3 spans 13 amino acids. Per germline, CDR1 SGHNT and CDR2 YYREEE (reference sequence). The V and J ends lost 3 bases and 3 bases respectively, with 9 bases between them. CDR3 in amino acids: CASSWGSYYGYTF. The CDR3 coding sequence is TGTGCCAGCAGCTGGGGGAGTTACTATGGCTACACCTTC.

The chain carries TRBV28 and TRBJ2-4, with D unresolved. The CDR3 runs 13 residues. V dropped 7 bases and J dropped 0 bases, with 7 bases sitting between them. Germline CDR1 and CDR2: MDHEN and SYDVKM. The CDR3 coding sequence is TGTGCCAGCAACCAGGAAGCCAAAAACATTCAGTACTTC. Translating gives CASNQEAKNIQYF. Using reference TRBV28 and TRBJ2-4 for the parts outside the CDR3, the full variable domain is DVKVTQSSRYLVKRTGEKVFLECVQDMDHENMFWYRQDPGLGLRLIYFSYDVKMKEKGDIPEGYSVSREKKERFSLILESASTNQTSMYLCASNQEAKNIQYFGAGTRLSVL.

The rearrangement joins TRBV2 to TRBJ2-7, with D perhaps given as TRBD1 or TRBD2 (5 bases each). Germline lookup yields CDR1 SNHLY and CDR2 FYNNEI. The CDR3 loop spans 14 amino acids. V lost 6 bases and J 2 bases, leaving 14 bases between the germline ends. The CDR3 DNA reads as TGTGCCAGCAGGGGGGTAGGGATTGCCTACGAGCAGTACTTC. Encoded protein: CASRGVGIAYEQYF. The whole variable domain, remainder taken from reference TRBV2 and TRBJ2-7, is EPEVTQTPSHQVTQMGQEVILRCVPISNHLYFYWYRQILGQKVEFLVSFYNNEISEKSEIFDDQFSVERPDGSNFTLKIRSTKLEDSAMYFCASRGVGIAYEQYFGPGTRLTVT.

Only a few counts were recorded for this clone. This sequence joins TRBV9 and TRBJ2-1; 8 nucleotides agree with TRBD1. CDR3 length: 13 amino acids. CDR1 SGDLS and CDR2 YYNGEE come from the germline V gene. The junction had 4 bases not matched to a gene; V was cut back by 3 bases and J by 8 bases. The CDR3 DNA reads TGTGCCAGCAGCGGACAGGGGTTCCATGAGCAGTTCTTC. Translated, it gives CASSGQGFHEQFF.

V usage is TRBV5-5 and J usage is TRBJ1-3; no clear D. The germline CDR1 and CDR2 sequences are SGHKS and YYEKEE (reference sequence). Trimming took off 0 bases at V and 0 bases at J, with 13 bases between the two ends. The CDR3 loop spans 17 amino acids. CDR3 protein: CASSLGYSASSGNTIYF. The CDR3 nucleotides read TGTGCCAGCAGCTTGGGTTACAGCGCCAGCTCTGGAAACACCATATATTTT.